This TCR beta chain was observed in a study of early T cells in non-severe SARS-CoV-2 infection. Turning to the study itself: Chains were not paired, and sequencing was done on bulk RNA from unsorted whole blood.

TCRdb processed the 5' RACE reads anew with MiXCR; each CDR3 protein has one entry. This sample yields roughly 100,000 distinct CDR3 sequences, of which 9.5% to 15% are seen a single time; around 4.3% belongs to the top ten. The CDR3 is 14 residues long. In germline, CDR1 is KGHSH, CDR2 LQKENI. Trimming took off 1 base at V and 2 bases at J, with 8 bases between the two ends. This chain joins TRBV18 and TRBJ1-2, with D uncertain. This specimen was whole blood, taken at baseline. This clonotype originated in an adult who was a healthcare worker with PCR-confirmed SARS-CoV-2 infection or an uninfected control (not recorded which). CDR3 loop: CASSPLAPNYGYTF. The CDR3 DNA reads TGTGCCAGCTCACCACTGGCCCCGAACTATGGCTACACCTTC.